These 28 T cell receptor beta chains were all obtained from the same sample, sequenced in a study of control samples from healthy donors and cancer patients. The repertoire was sequenced with immunoSEQ multiplex PCR; TCRdb's copy has only in-frame clones and lacks some. Among approximately 150,000 clones listed, around 94% were seen once. The sequenced sample was blood. The receptors shown here come from a man aged 35 to 55 in good health.

The chain links TRBV18 to TRBJ1-2; 7 nucleotides line up with TRBD1. In germline, CDR1 is KGHSH, CDR2 LQKENI. Trimming took 5 bases from V and 8 from J; bases not matched to a gene: 11. The CDR3 is 14 residues long. For the CDR3, the DNA is TGTGCCAGCTCAGAGATAACAGGGGATCTCGGCTACACCTTC. Translation: CASSEITGDLGYTF. The full variable domain, its missing parts supplied by reference TRBV18 and TRBJ1-2, is NAGVMQNPRHLVRRRGQEARLRCSPMKGHSHVYWYRQLPEEGLKFMVYLQKENIIDESGMPKERFSAEFPKEGPSILRIQQVVRGDSAAYFCASSEITGDLGYTFGSGTRLTVV.

This sequence joins TRBV6-5 and TRBJ2-7; 7 bases are a match to TRBD2. The CDR3 loop spans 15 amino acids. Germline CDR1 and CDR2: MNHEY and SVGAGI. V lost 0 bases, J lost 1 base, and 3 bases stayed unmatched. The CDR3 region has the DNA TGTGCCAGCAGTTACTCCCCCGGGAGGTCCTACGAGCAGTACTTC. This sequence encodes CASSYSPGRSYEQYF.

This clone showed up just once. V gene TRBV6-6 combines with J gene TRBJ1-1, with D maybe TRBD1 (6 bases). The CDR3 has 14 amino acids. V dropped 2 bases and J dropped 1 base, with 8 bases sitting between them. Germline V gives CDR1 MNHNY, CDR2 SVGAGI (reference sequence). The CDR3 reads CASSYIRGNTEAFF. CDR3 DNA sequence: TGTGCCAGCAGTTACATCAGGGGGAACACTGAAGCTTTCTTT.

This chain uses TRBV12-3 or TRBV12-4 with TRBJ1-3; D unclear. The germline V and J ends were trimmed by 6 bases and 2 bases, with 8 bases remaining between them. This CDR3 has 13 residues. The CDR3 coding sequence is TGTGCCAGCAGACCGACTGCTGGAAACACCATATATTTT. Amino acid sequence: CASRPTAGNTIYF.

This chain links TRBV5-5 with TRBJ2-3; D unclear. Germline CDR1 and CDR2: SGHKS and YYEKEE (reference sequence). V lost 2 bases, J lost 2 bases, and 12 bases lay in between. This CDR3 is 15 amino acids long. CDR3 sequence (DNA): TGTGCCAGCAGCTTTGGGGTCCAGACCACAGATACGCAGTATTTT. It codes for CASSFGVQTTDTQYF.

The rearrangement links TRBV23-1 to TRBJ1-4; TRBD1 matches at 8 bases. TRBV23-1 is sorted into the ORF group, with uncertain function. V was pared by 2 bases and J by 4 bases, with 9 bases of the junction left unmatched. The CDR3 length is 17 residues. CDR3 in amino acids: CASSQISRTGFNEKLFF. In nucleotides, the CDR3 is TGCGCCAGCAGTCAAATCTCTCGGACAGGGTTTAATGAAAAACTGTTTTTT.

This chain uses TRBV6-4 with TRBJ2-2; D remains ambiguous. Germline V lookup: CDR1 MRHNA, CDR2 SNTAGT. The CDR3 consists of 14 residues. V lost 2 bases and J lost 1, with 5 bases in between. The CDR3 coding sequence is TGTGCCAGCAGTGACAGGTTGAACACCGGGGAGCTGTTTTTT. Translated, it gives CASSDRLNTGELFF.

The chain uses TRBV18 and TRBJ1-1, with D possibly being TRBD1 (5 bases). Germline V gene data show CDR1 as KGHSH and CDR2 as LQKENI. V was clipped by 2 bases and J by 11 bases, with 12 bases between them. This CDR3 is 12 amino acids long. In DNA, the CDR3 is TGTGCCAGCTCACCAGACGGGGGTGGCGCTTTCTTT. Its translation: CASSPDGGGAFF.

This sequence joins TRBV18 and TRBJ2-6; D possibly matches TRBD1 or TRBD2 (5 bases each). The germline CDR1 and CDR2 sequences are KGHSH and LQKENI. V was clipped by 8 bases and J by 0 bases, with 20 bases between them. This CDR3 contains 18 residues. In nucleotides, the CDR3 is TGTGCCAGCCGAGGGCTAAGGGGTGAGAGCTCTGGGGCCAACGTCCTGACTTTC. It codes for CASRGLRGESSGANVLTF. Together with reference TRBV18 and TRBJ2-6, the CDR3 gives the full variable domain: NAGVMQNPRHLVRRRGQEARLRCSPMKGHSHVYWYRQLPEEGLKFMVYLQKENIIDESGMPKERFSAEFPKEGPSILRIQQVVRGDSAAYFCASRGLRGESSGANVLTFGAGSRLTVL.

This clone appeared a single time. The chain combines TRBV5-4 with TRBJ1-4, with 8 bases aligning to TRBD1. The length of the CDR3 is 17 residues. With V trimmed by 4 bases and J by 2 bases, 10 bases remained unmatched. CDR1 is SGHNT, CDR2 YYREEE, per germline (reference sequence). The CDR3: CASSLRTGRGTNEKLFF. The CDR3 DNA is TGTGCCAGCAGCCTCCGGACAGGGCGGGGTACTAATGAAAAACTGTTTTTT.

CDR3 sequence: CASSLQGGSSGANVLTF. The CDR3 DNA follows: TGTGCCAGCAGTTTACAGGGGGGGAGCTCTGGGGCCAACGTCCTGACTTTC. The chain combines TRBV2 with TRBJ2-6; D possibly corresponds to TRBD1 (8 bases). The CDR3 loop spans 17 amino acids. Trimming stripped 5 bases from V and 0 bases from J, with 14 bases between. CDR1 is SNHLY, CDR2 FYNNEI, per germline.

The chain has TRBV19 and TRBJ2-3; tentatively, D is TRBD2 (6 bases). The length of the CDR3 is 14 residues. Trimming pared 6 bases from V and 3 bases from J, leaving 13 bases between. Germline lookup yields CDR1 LNHDA and CDR2 SQIVND (reference sequence). CDR3 sequence reads: CASRSPGATDTQYF. The DNA for the CDR3 is TGTGCCAGTAGATCCCCGGGAGCGACAGATACGCAGTATTTT. Full variable domain (rest looked up from reference TRBV19 and TRBJ2-3): DGGITQSPKYLFRKEGQNVTLSCEQNLNHDAMYWYRQDPGQGLRLIYYSQIVNDFQKGDIAEGYSVSREKKESFPLTVTSAQKNPTAFYLCASRSPGATDTQYFGPGTRLTVL.

The chain links TRBV6-5 to TRBJ2-4; TRBD2 matches at 7 bases. Unmatched junction bases numbered 5, after V lost 6 bases and J lost 12 bases. Germline assignment: CDR1 MNHEY and CDR2 SVGAGI. The CDR3 contains 11 residues. The CDR3 region has the DNA TGTGCCAGCAGGCGACTAGCAAGTCAGTACTTC. It yields the protein CASRRLASQYF.

V gene TRBV5-1 combines with J gene TRBJ1-4; 7 bases align to TRBD1. This CDR3 is 13 amino acids long. Germline CDR1 SGHRS, CDR2 YFSETQ. V shed 0 bases and J 10 bases; nucleotides not matched to a gene: 3. The CDR3 bases are TGCGCCAGCAGCTTGGACAGGGGACGAAAACTGTTTTTT. This sequence encodes CASSLDRGRKLFF.

The V and J genes are TRBV11-2 and TRBJ2-3; D may be TRBD1 or TRBD2 (5 bases each). Germline V lookup: CDR1 SGHAT, CDR2 FQNNGV. The CDR3 is 18 residues long. V was trimmed by 0 bases and J by 7 bases, leaving 23 bases between them. CDR3 coding DNA: TGTGCCAGCAGCTTAGAAGCAAAACGGGGCGGGTTGCGGTATACGCAGTATTTT. Translating it yields CASSLEAKRGGLRYTQYF.

This chain connects TRBV6-5 to TRBJ1-2; 9 bases are shared with TRBD1. The V gene's germline CDR1 is MNHEY and CDR2 SVGAGI. This CDR3 has 14 residues. Trimming at V came to 6 bases and at J to 3 bases, leaving 5 bases not matched to a gene. The CDR3 nucleotides read TGTGCCAGCAGGAGGGACAGGGCTTACTATGGCTACACCTTC. It specifies CASRRDRAYYGYTF.

This clone turned up a few times. The gene calls are TRBV5-6 and TRBJ2-1; TRBD1 might be the D (5 bases). V lost 3 bases, J lost 1 base, and 14 bases lay in between. CDR3 size: 16 residues. Germline V gives CDR1 SGHDT, CDR2 YYEEEE. The CDR3 is CASSWQIRDSYNEQFF. For the CDR3, the DNA is TGTGCCAGCAGCTGGCAAATCAGGGATTCCTACAATGAGCAGTTCTTC.

The chain has TRBV6-4 and TRBJ2-1, with a weak D call TRBD1 (6 bases). V lost 0 bases and J lost 4, with 10 bases in between. The CDR3 spans 15 residues. The germline V gene encodes CDR1 MRHNA and CDR2 SNTAGT. CDR3 DNA: TGTGCCAGCAGTGACTCGTCAGGGGCGTACAATGAGCAGTTCTTC. This sequence encodes CASSDSSGAYNEQFF.

The gene calls are TRBV10-3 and TRBJ2-1; perhaps TRBD1 as D (5 bases). Trimming cost V 6 bases and J 2 bases, with 5 bases left between them. The CDR3 consists of 12 residues. The germline V gene has CDR1 ENHRY and CDR2 SYGVKD. The CDR3 region is CAIRDTYNEQFF. For the CDR3, the DNA is TGTGCCATCAGGGACACCTACAATGAGCAGTTCTTC.

This chain joins TRBV11-2 and TRBJ2-1; 10 bases align to TRBD2. In germline, CDR1 is SGHAT, CDR2 FQNNGV. V shed 6 bases and J 4 bases; nucleotides not matched to a gene: 6. CDR3 length equals 15 residues. CDR3 residues: CASRQRGGSYNEQFF. CDR3 coding DNA: TGTGCCAGCAGGCAGCGGGGGGGCTCTTACAATGAGCAGTTCTTC.

The chain recombines TRBV6-5 with TRBJ1-6; D possibly corresponds to TRBD1 (5 bases). Trimming shortened V by 8 bases and J by 9 bases, and 14 bases separated the two germline ends. This CDR3 has 13 residues. CDR1 is MNHEY, CDR2 SVGAGI, per germline. The CDR3, as DNA: TGTGCCAGCGAACCCGGGGGAGGTTCACCCCTCCACTTT. Protein sequence: CASEPGGGSPLHF.

This chain connects TRBV12-2 to TRBJ2-7; the table's D call, TRBD1, has no DNA check behind it. TRBV12-2 is a pseudogene. The CDR3 length is 14 residues. The CDR3 DNA follows: TGTGCAAGTCGCTTAGGACAGGGGGTCCACGAGCAGTACTTC. Encoded protein: CASRLGQGVHEQYF.

V usage is TRBV5-4 and J usage is TRBJ2-1; 10 bases are shared with TRBD1. CDR1 is SGHNT and CDR2 is YYREEE in the germline V gene (reference sequence). The length of the CDR3 is 18 residues. V was pared by 4 bases and J by 7 bases, with 17 bases of the junction left unmatched. CDR3 residues: CASSPTGGKPARGNEQFF. The CDR3 nucleotides read TGTGCCAGCAGCCCGACAGGGGGCAAACCCGCTAGGGGTAATGAGCAGTTCTTC.

This chain links TRBV28 with TRBJ2-1, with 7 bases that match TRBD1. CDR3 length: 13 amino acids. Germline lookup yields CDR1 MDHEN and CDR2 SYDVKM. Trimming took 7 bases from V and 8 from J; bases not matched to a gene: 8. CDR3 coding DNA: TGTGCCAGCATGCAGGGACAGTACGATGAGCAGTTCTTC. It yields the protein CASMQGQYDEQFF. Drawing the rest from reference TRBV28 and TRBJ2-1, the complete variable domain is DVKVTQSSRYLVKRTGEKVFLECVQDMDHENMFWYRQDPGLGLRLIYFSYDVKMKEKGDIPEGYSVSREKKERFSLILESASTNQTSMYLCASMQGQYDEQFFGPGTRLTVL.

The sample holds one count of this clone. This chain uses TRBV4-2 with TRBJ2-3; TRBD2 matches at 15 bases. Losses at the gene ends were 1 base for V and 4 bases for J; bases not matched to a gene: 0. The CDR3 is made up of 16 amino acids. Germline assignment: CDR1 LGHNA and CDR2 YNFKEQ. The CDR3, as DNA: TGTGCCAGCAGCCAAGGGACTAGCGGGGGGGCAGATACGCAGTATTTT. Its protein product is CASSQGTSGGADTQYF.

This chain uses TRBV10-1 with TRBJ2-5; 7 bases are shared with TRBD1. V lost 4 bases to trimming and J lost 3 bases; unmatched junction nucleotides: 8. Germline V gene data show CDR1 as WNHNN and CDR2 as SYGVQD (reference sequence). CDR3 size: 15 residues. The CDR3 DNA reads TGCGCCAGCAGTGGTTCGACAGGGTCGGAAGAGACCCAGTACTTC. It codes for CASSGSTGSEETQYF.

The gene calls are TRBV5-6 and TRBJ1-1; D not certain. The V gene's germline CDR1 is SGHDT and CDR2 YYEEEE. This CDR3 has 15 residues. V dropped 4 bases and J dropped 0 bases, with 13 bases sitting between them. This CDR3 is CASSDKGLMNTEAFF. CDR3 sequence (DNA): TGTGCCAGCAGCGACAAGGGTCTAATGAACACTGAAGCTTTCTTT.

The rearrangement uses TRBV18 and TRBJ2-3; unclear D gene. Trimming left V 3 bases short and J 6 bases short, with 10 bases between. CDR3 length equals 13 residues. The germline V gene has CDR1 KGHSH and CDR2 LQKENI. The chain's CDR3 is CASSPARPDTQYF. CDR3 bases: TGTGCCAGCTCACCGGCTAGACCCGATACGCAGTATTTT.